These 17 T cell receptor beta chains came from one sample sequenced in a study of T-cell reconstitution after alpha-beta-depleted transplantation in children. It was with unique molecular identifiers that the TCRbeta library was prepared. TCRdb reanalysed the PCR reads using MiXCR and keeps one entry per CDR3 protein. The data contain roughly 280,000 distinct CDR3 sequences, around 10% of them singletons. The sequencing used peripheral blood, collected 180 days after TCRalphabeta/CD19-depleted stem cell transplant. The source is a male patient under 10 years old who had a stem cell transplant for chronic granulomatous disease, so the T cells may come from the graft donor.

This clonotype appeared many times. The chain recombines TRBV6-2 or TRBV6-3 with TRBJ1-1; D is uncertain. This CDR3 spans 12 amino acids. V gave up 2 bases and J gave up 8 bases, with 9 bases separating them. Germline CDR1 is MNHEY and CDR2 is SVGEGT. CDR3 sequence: CASSYTVGEAFF. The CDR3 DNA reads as TGTGCCAGCAGTTACACAGTAGGAGAAGCTTTCTTT.

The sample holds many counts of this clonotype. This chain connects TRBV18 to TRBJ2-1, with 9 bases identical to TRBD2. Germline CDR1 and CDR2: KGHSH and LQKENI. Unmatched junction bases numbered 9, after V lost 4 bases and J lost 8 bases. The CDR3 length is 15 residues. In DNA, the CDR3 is TGTGCCAGCTCACGGGCTAGCGGGATAGGGGATGAGCAGTTCTTC. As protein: CASSRASGIGDEQFF.

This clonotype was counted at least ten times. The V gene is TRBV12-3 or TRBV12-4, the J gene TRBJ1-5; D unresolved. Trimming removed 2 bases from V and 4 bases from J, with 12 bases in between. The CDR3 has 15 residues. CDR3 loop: CASSLYPEFNQPQHF. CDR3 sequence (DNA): TGTGCCAGCAGTTTATATCCAGAATTTAATCAGCCCCAGCATTTT.

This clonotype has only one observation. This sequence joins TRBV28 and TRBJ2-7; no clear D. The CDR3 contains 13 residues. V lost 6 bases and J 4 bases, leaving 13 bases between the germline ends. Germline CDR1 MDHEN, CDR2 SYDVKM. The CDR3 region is CASSRDRCYEQYF. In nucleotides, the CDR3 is TGTGCCAGCAGCCGTGATAGATGTTACGAGCAGTACTTC.

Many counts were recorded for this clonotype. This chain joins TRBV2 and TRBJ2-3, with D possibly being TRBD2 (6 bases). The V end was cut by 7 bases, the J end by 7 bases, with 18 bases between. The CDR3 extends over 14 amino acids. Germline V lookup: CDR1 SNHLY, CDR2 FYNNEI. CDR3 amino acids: CASNELGGENTQYF. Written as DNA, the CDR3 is TGTGCCAGCAACGAACTGGGGGGAGAAAATACGCAGTATTTT.

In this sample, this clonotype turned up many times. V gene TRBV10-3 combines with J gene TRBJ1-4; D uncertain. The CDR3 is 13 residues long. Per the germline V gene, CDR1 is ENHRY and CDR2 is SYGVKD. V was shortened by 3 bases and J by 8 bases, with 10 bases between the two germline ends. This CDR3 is CAISDGPGEKLFF. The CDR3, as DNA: TGTGCCATCAGTGACGGACCGGGGGAAAAACTGTTTTTT.

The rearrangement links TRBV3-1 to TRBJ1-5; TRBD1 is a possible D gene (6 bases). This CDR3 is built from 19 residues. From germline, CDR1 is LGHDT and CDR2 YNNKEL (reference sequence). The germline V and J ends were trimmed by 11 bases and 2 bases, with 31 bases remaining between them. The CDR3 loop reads CAFTRSVFVRGRGNQPQHF. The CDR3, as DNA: TGTGCCTTCACCAGGTCCGTATTTGTCAGGGGTCGTGGCAATCAGCCCCAGCATTTT.

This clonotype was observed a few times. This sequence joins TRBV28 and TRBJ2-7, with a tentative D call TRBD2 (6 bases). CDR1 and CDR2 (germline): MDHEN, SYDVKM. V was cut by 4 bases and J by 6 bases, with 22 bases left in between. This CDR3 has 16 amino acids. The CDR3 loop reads CASSSRLGGNSGEQYF. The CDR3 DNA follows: TGTGCCAGCAGTTCACGACTGGGCGGGAATTCCGGCGAGCAGTACTTC.

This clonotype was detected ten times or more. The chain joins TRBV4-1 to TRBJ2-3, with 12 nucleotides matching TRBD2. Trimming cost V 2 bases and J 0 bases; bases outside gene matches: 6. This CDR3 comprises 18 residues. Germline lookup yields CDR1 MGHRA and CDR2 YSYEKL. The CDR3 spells CASSQTRGLAGSTDTQYF. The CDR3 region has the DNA TGCGCCAGCAGCCAAACGCGGGGACTAGCGGGTAGCACAGATACGCAGTATTTT.

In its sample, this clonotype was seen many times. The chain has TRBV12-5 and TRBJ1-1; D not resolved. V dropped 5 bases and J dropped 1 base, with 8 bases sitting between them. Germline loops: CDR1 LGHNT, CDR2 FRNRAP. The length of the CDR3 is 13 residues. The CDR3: CASGLHSNTEAFF. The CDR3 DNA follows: TGTGCTAGTGGTCTACATTCGAACACTGAAGCTTTCTTT.

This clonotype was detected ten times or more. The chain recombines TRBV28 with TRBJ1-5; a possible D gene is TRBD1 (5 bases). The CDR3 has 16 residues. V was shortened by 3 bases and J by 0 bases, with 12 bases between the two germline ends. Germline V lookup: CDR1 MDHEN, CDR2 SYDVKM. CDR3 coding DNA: TGTGCCAGCAGTTTGACAGTAGCCTATAGCAATCAGCCCCAGCATTTT. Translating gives CASSLTVAYSNQPQHF.

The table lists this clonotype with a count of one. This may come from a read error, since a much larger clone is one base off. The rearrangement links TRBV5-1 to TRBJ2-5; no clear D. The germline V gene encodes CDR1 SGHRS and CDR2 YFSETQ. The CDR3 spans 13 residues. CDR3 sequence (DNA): TGCGCCAGCAGCTTGGTCCAGCAAGAGACCAAGTACTTC. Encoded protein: CASSLVQQETKYF.

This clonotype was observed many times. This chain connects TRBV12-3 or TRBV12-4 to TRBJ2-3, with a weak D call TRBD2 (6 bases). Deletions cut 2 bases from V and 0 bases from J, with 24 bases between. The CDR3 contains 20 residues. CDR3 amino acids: CASSLYLGGRGRTSTDTQYF. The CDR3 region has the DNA TGTGCCAGCAGTTTATATTTAGGAGGGAGAGGGAGGACTAGCACAGATACGCAGTATTTT.

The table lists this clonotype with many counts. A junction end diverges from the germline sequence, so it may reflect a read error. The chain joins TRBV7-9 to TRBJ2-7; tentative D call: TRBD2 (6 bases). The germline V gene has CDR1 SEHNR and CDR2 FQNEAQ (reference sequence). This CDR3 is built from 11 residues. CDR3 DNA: TGTGCCAGCAGCTCCCCAGGCGGCGGGGACTTC. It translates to CASSSPGGGDF.

The CDR3 coding sequence is TGTGCCAGCAGTTTAGAGCGGGGGGCCTCTGATACGCAGTATTTT. Protein: CASSLERGASDTQYF. V usage is TRBV12-3 or TRBV12-4 and J usage is TRBJ2-3; TRBD2 agrees at 9 bases. CDR3 length equals 15 residues. V trimming: 1 base; J trimming: 6 bases; junction bases outside the gene matches: 5.

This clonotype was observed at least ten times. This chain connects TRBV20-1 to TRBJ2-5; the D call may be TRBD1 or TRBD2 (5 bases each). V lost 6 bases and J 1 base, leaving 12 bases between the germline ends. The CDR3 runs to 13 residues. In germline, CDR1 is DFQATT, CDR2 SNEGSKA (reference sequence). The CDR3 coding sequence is TGCAGTGCCCAGGTGGGGGTCCAAGAGACCCAGTACTTC. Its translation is CSAQVGVQETQYF.

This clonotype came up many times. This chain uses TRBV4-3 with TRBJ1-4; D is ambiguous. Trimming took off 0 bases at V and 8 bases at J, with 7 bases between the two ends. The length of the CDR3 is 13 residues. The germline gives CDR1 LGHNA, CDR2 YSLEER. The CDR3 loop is CASSQDSREKLFF. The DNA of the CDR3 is TGCGCCAGCAGCCAAGATTCTAGGGAAAAACTGTTTTTT.